This T cell receptor beta chain was documented in a study of long-term antiretroviral therapy in people with HIV. V lost 3 bases to trimming and J lost 0 bases, with 15 bases between them. The CDR3 has 16 residues. Germline V gives CDR1 SGHTA, CDR2 FQGNSA. Running of the v3.0 immunoSEQ assay took place at survey level. Produced via immunoSEQ multiplex PCR; TCRdb's table is partial and in-frame only. The table lists tens of thousands of clones, about three quarters of them singletons. The sequencing here drew on unsorted PBMCs, taken 1.5 years before starting antiretroviral therapy. The receptor was derived from a man aged 18 to 35 with HIV. The chain has TRBV7-2 and TRBJ2-7; a possible D gene is TRBD2 (6 bases). The CDR3 reads CASSLISGEVSYEQYF. The CDR3 coding sequence is TGTGCCAGCAGCTTGATATCGGGGGAGGTCTCCTACGAGCAGTACTTC. The whole variable domain, remainder taken from reference TRBV7-2 and TRBJ2-7, is GAGVSQSPSNKVTEKGKDVELRCDPISGHTALYWYRQSLGQGLEFLIYFQGNSAPDKSGLPSDRFSAERTGGSVSTLTIQRTQQEDSAVYLCASSLISGEVSYEQYFGPGTRLTVT.